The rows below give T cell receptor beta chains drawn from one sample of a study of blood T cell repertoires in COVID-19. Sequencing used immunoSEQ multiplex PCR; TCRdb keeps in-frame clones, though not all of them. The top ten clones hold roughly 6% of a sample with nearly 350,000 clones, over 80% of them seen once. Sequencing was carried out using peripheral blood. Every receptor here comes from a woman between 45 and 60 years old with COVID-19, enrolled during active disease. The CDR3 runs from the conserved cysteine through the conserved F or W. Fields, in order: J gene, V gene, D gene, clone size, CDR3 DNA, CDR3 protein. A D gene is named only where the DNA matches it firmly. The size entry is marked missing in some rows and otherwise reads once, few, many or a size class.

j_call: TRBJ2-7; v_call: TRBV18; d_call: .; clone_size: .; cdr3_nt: TGTGCCAGCTCACCACAACAGGATTACGAGCAGTACTTC; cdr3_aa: CASSPQQDYEQYF
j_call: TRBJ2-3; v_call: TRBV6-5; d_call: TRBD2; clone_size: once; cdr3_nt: TGTGCCAGCAGTTACTTGGCGGGAGGTTCGACAGATACGCAGTATTTT; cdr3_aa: CASSYLAGGSTDTQYF
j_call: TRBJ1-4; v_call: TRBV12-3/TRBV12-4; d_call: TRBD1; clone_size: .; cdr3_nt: TGTGCCAGCAGTTTAAGGACAGGGGAAAAACTGTTTTTT; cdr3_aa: CASSLRTGEKLFF
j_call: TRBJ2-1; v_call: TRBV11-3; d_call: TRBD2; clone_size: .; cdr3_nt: TGTGCCAGCAGCTTAGGTTCCCCCGGACTAGGAGGTTCTGGGCAGTTCTTC; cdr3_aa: CASSLGSPGLGGSGQFF
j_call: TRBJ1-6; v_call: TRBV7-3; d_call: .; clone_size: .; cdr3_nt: TGTGCCAGCAGCTTAACAGGGAGCAATTCACCCCTCCACTTT; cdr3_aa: CASSLTGSNSPLHF
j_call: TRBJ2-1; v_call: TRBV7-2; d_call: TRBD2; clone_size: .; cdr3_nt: TGTGCCAGCAGCTTTCGACAAACTAGCGGCCTGGGGGGGAATGAGCAGTTCTTC; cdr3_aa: CASSFRQTSGLGGNEQFF
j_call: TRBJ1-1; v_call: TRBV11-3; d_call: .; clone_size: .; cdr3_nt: TGTGCCAGCAGCTTAGGAGGGAACACTGAAGCTTTCTTT; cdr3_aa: CASSLGGNTEAFF
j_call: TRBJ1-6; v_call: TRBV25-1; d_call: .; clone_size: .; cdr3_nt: TGTGCCAGCAGTGACGACAGGAACAATTCACCCCTCCACTTT; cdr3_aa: CASSDDRNNSPLHF
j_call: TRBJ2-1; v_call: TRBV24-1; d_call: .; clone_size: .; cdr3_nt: TGTGCCACCAGCCCTCCTGGGCGGGGACTCCTGAACAATGAGCAGTTCTTC; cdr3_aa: CATSPPGRGLLNNEQFF
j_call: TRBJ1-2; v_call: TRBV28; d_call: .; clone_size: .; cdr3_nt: TGTGCCAGCAGTTCCCTAGGGGGTCACCTGATTAACTATGGCTACACCTTC; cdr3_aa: CASSSLGGHLINYGYTF
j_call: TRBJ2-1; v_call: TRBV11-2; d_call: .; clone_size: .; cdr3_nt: TGTGCCAGCAGTTCGGGAGCGGGCTCCCAAGGAAATGAGCAGTTCTTC; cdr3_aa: CASSSGAGSQGNEQFF
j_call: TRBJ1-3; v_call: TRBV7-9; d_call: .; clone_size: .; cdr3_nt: TGTGCCAGCAGCTTAGGAGCTACCTCTGGAAACACCATATATTTT; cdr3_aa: CASSLGATSGNTIYF
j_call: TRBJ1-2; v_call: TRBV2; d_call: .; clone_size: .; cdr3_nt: TGTGCCAGCAGTGAGGGACTGGAGGGTGGCTACACCTTC; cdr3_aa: CASSEGLEGGYTF
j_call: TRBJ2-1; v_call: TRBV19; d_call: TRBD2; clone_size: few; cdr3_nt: TGTGCCAGTACTGATATGGGGGGGGCCTACAATGAGCAGTTCTTC; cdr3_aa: CASTDMGGAYNEQFF
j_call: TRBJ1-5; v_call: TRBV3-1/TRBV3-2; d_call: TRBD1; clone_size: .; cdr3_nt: TGTGCCAGCAGCCAAGATGACAGGGGGATGGAGCCCCAGCATTTT; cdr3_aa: CASSQDDRGMEPQHF
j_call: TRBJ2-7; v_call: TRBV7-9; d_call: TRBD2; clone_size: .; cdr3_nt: TGTGCCAGCAGCCCGAGCGGGAAGGGAGGGAACGAGCAGTACTTC; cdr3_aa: CASSPSGKGGNEQYF
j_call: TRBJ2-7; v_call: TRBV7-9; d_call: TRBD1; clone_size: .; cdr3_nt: TGTGCCAGCAGCTTAGAGGGGAGACAGGGGCTCCACGAGCAGTACTTC; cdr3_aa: CASSLEGRQGLHEQYF
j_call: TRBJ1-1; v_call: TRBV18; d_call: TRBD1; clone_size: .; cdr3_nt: TGTGCCAGCTCACCCTGGGACAGGGGAGCTGAAGCTTTCTTT; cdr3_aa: CASSPWDRGAEAFF
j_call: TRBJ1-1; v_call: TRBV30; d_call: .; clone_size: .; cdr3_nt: TGTGCCTGGAGCCTTCTCTCTACCACTGAAGCTTTCTTT; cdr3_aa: CAWSLLSTTEAFF
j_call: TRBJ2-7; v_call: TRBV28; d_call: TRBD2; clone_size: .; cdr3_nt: TGTGCCAGCAGCCGCCAACTAGCGGGCTCCTACGAGCAGTACTTC; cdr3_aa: CASSRQLAGSYEQYF